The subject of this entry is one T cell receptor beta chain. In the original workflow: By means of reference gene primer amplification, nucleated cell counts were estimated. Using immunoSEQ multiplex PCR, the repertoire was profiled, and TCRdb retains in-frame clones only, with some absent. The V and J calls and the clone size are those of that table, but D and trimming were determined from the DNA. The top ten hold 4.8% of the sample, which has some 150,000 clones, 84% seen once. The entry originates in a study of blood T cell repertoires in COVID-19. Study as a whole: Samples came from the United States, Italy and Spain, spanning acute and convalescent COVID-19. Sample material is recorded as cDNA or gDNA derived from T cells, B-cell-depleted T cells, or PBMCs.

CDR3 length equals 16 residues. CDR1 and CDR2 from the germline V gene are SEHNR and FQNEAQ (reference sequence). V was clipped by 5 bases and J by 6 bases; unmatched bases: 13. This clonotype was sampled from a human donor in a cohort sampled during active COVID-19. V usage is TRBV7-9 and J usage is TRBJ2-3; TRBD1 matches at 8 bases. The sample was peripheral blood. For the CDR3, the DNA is TGTGCCAGCAGCCCAAGGCCGACAGGGGATATGGATACGCAGTATTTT. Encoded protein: CASSPRPTGDMDTQYF.